Presented here are 5 T cell receptor beta chains from one specimen sequenced in a study of shared clonotypes between healthy human individuals. Here immunoSEQ multiplex PCR was the method, and the copy in TCRdb shows in-frame clones only, minus some. This table holds about 980,000 clones, roughly 72% found once. Source material: memory CD4+ T cells sorted from blood. Subset specified: CD45RA-negative fraction. Source of these receptors: a man aged 18 to 29 in good health.

There are a few counts of this clone. The chain recombines TRBV9 with TRBJ1-2, with TRBD1 identical over 8 bases. Germline V gene sequence: CDR1 SGDLS, CDR2 YYNGEE. The CDR3 is 12 residues long. The V gene end was trimmed by 3 bases and the J gene end by 8 bases; junction bases not matched to a gene: 3. The CDR3 sequence is CASSATGVGYTF. Here the CDR3 DNA reads TGTGCCAGCAGCGCGACAGGGGTGGGCTACACCTTC.

The chain links TRBV7-6 to TRBJ1-6, with 11 bases lining up with TRBD1. The CDR3 runs 16 residues. J lost 7 bases, V lost 4 bases, and 6 bases had no gene match. Germline V CDR1 and CDR2: SGHVS, FNYEAQ. The CDR3 reads CASSSDRGLGNSPLHF. The CDR3 DNA reads TGTGCCAGCAGCTCGGACAGGGGGCTGGGAAATTCACCCCTCCACTTT.

The J gene is TRBJ2-7, the V gene TRBV5-1, with 13 bases aligning to TRBD2. Germline V gene lookup returns CDR1 SGHRS and CDR2 YFSETQ. The J segment lost 1 base and the V segment lost 0 bases, leaving 7 bases of the junction unmatched. CDR3 length: 18 amino acids. In nucleotides, the CDR3 is TGCGCCAGCAGCTTGGGACTAGCGGGGGGACAATTTTCCTACGAGCAGTACTTC. Protein product: CASSLGLAGGQFSYEQYF. Supplemented by reference TRBV5-1 and TRBJ2-7, the full variable domain reads KAGVTQTPRYLIKTRGQQVTLSCSPISGHRSVSWYQQTPGQGLQFLFEYFSETQRNKGNFPGRFSGRQFSNSRSEMNVSTLELGDSALYLCASSLGLAGGQFSYEQYFGPGTRLTVT.

This clone showed up many times. The V and J genes are TRBV5-4 and TRBJ1-2, with D tentatively TRBD1 (5 bases). This CDR3 is 15 amino acids long. Germline CDR1 is SGHNT and CDR2 is YYREEE (reference sequence). Deletions cut 4 bases from V and 2 bases from J, with 15 bases between. The CDR3 region is CASSQLTQGNYGYTF. The CDR3 DNA is TGTGCCAGCAGCCAGTTAACCCAGGGCAACTATGGCTACACCTTC.

This rearrangement joins TRBV7-9 to TRBJ1-4; D ambiguous. The CDR3 contains 16 residues. The ends were cut back, 5 bases at V and 0 bases at J, with 13 bases in the middle. Germline V CDR1 and CDR2: SEHNR, FQNEAQ (reference sequence). CDR3 DNA sequence: TGTGCCAGCAGCCTCGGCCCCAGTGCAACTAATGAAAAACTGTTTTTT. It translates to CASSLGPSATNEKLFF.